This TCR beta chain was sequenced in a study of post-analysis software for immune sequencing data. Study-wide findings and caveats: In patients, 4 to 6 TRBV segments were more frequent than in controls, with TRBV5-6, TRBV5-1 and TRBV20-1 among them. Multiple sclerosis patients showed significantly lower normalized Chao1 diversity than controls did.

Unique molecular identifiers were carried by the TCR beta cDNA libraries. TCRdb reprocessed the PCR reads via MiXCR and lists one record per CDR3 protein. The table records about 770,000 distinct CDR3 sequences, 40% to 55% of them present only once. A word on this clonotype: What it binds is unknown.

Germline-derived CDR1 and CDR2 are LGHNA and YSLEER. This CDR3 comprises 16 residues. Sequences were obtained from blood. This rearrangement joins TRBV4-3 to TRBJ2-5; 7 bases are a match to TRBD1. Gene TRBJ2-7 matches the end of the DNA better, so the J call may be wrong. The TCR originated in a girl under 18 with multiple sclerosis. The CDR3 region has the DNA TGCGCCAGCAGCCAAGTGGCCAACAGGGGTTCTGACGAGCAGTACTTC. Protein product: CASSQVANRGSDEQYF.